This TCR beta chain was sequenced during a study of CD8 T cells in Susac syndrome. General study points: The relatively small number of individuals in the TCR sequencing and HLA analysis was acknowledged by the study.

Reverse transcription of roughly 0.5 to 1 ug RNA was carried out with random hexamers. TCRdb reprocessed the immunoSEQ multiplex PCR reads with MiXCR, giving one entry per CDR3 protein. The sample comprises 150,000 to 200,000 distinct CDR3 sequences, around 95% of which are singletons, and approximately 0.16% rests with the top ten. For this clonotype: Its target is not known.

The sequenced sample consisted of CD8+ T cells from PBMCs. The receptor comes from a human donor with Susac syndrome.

The CDR3 region has the DNA TGTGCCAGCAGCCCCCGGGACCCAGATTACACAGATACGCAGTATTTT. The encoded protein is CASSPRDPDYTDTQYF. The chain links TRBV12-3 or TRBV12-4 to TRBJ2-3; D is perhaps TRBD1 or TRBD2 (5 bases each). The CDR3 sequence is 16 residues long. V dropped 6 bases and J dropped 2 bases, with 18 bases sitting between them.